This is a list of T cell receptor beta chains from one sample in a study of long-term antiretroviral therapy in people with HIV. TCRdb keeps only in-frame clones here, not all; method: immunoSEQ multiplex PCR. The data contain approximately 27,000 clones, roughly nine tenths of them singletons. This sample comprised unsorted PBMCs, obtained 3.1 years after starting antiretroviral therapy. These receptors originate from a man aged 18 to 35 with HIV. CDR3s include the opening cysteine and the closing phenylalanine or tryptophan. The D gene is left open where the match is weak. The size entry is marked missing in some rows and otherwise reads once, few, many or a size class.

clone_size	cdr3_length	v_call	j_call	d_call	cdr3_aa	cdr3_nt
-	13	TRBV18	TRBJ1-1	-	CASSPSGHTEAFF	TGTGCCAGCTCACCATCCGGCCATACTGAAGCTTTCTTT
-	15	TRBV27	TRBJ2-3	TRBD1	CASTGTGIGTDTQYF	TGTGCCAGCACCGGGACAGGGATAGGCACAGATACGCAGTATTTT
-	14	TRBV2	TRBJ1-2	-	CASSEDAANYGYTF	TGTGCCAGCAGTGAGGACGCAGCTAACTATGGCTACACCTTC
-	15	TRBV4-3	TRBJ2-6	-	CASALGATGANVLTF	TGCGCCAGCGCGCTAGGGGCAACTGGGGCCAACGTCCTGACTTTC
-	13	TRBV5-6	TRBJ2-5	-	CASDSGFEETQYF	TGTGCCAGCGACTCAGGGTTTGAGGAGACCCAGTACTTC
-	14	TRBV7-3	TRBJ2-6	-	CASRQGSGANVLTF	TGTGCCAGCAGGCAGGGCTCTGGGGCCAACGTCCTGACTTTC
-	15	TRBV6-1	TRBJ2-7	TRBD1	CASSDTAGGYNEQYF	TGTGCCAGCAGTGATACGGCAGGGGGCTACAACGAGCAGTACTTC
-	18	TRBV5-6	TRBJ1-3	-	CASSLGDGHPFSGNTIYF	TGTGCCAGCAGCTTGGGCGACGGACACCCATTCTCTGGAAACACCATATATTTT
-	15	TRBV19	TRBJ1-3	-	CASRLKRDTGTTIYF	TGTGCCAGCAGATTAAAGAGGGACACTGGGACCACCATATATTTT
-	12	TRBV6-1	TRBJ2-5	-	CASSDLQETQYF	TGTGCCAGCAGCGACCTTCAAGAGACCCAGTACTTC
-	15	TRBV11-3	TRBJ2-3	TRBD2	CASSFREGDTDTQYF	TGTGCCAGCAGCTTTCGGGAGGGAGACACAGATACGCAGTATTTT
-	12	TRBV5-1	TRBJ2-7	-	CASSLTGHEQYF	TGCGCCAGCAGCCTGACAGGCCACGAGCAGTACTTC
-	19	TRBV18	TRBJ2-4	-	CASSLRDPSGILAKNIQYF	TGTGCCAGCTCACTGCGGGACCCCTCTGGCATCCTAGCCAAAAACATTCAGTACTTC
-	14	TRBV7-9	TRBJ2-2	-	CASSLQGRGGELFF	TGTGCCAGCAGCCTACAGGGTAGAGGCGGGGAGCTGTTTTTT
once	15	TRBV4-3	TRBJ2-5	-	CASSPHRRPQETQYF	TGCGCCAGCAGCCCCCACAGGCGGCCCCAAGAGACCCAGTACTTC
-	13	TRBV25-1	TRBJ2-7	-	CATTGPFGYEQYF	TGTGCCACCACCGGGCCTTTCGGCTACGAGCAGTACTTC
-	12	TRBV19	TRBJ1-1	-	CASSNTGREAFF	TGTGCCAGTAGTAATACAGGGCGCGAAGCTTTCTTT
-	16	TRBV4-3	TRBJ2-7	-	CASSQDYAGLDNKQYF	TGCGCCAGCAGCCAAGACTACGCCGGGTTGGATAACAAGCAGTACTTC
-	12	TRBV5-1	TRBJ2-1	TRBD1	CASSGQGDEQFF	TGCGCCAGCAGCGGACAGGGGGATGAGCAGTTCTTC
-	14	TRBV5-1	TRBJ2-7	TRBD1	CASSQGQTSYEQYF	TGCGCCAGCAGCCAGGGACAGACTTCCTACGAGCAGTACTTC
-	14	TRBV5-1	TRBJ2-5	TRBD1	CASSPGTEQETQYF	TGCGCCAGCAGCCCAGGGACAGAACAAGAGACCCAGTACTTC
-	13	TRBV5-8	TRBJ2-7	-	CASSLGGSHEQYF	TGTGCCAGCAGCTTGGGTGGCAGCCACGAGCAGTACTTC
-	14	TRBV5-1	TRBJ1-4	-	CASSFGGGNEKLFF	TGCGCCAGCAGCTTCGGTGGGGGTAATGAAAAACTGTTTTTT
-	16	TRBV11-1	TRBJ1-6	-	CASSPRGSGRNSPLHF	TGTGCCAGCAGCCCACGGGGATCTGGTAGGAATTCACCCCTCCACTTT
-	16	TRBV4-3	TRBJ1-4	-	CASSQISDRPHEKLFF	TGCGCCAGCAGCCAAATTTCAGACAGACCTCATGAAAAACTGTTTTTT
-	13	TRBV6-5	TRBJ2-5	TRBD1	CASSYTGVETQYF	TGTGCCAGCAGTTACACAGGGGTAGAGACCCAGTACTTC
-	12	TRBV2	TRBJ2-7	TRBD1	CASRTGGHEQYF	TGTGCCAGCAGAACAGGGGGCCACGAGCAGTACTTC
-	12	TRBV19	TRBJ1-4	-	CASSILNEKLFF	TGTGCCAGTAGTATCCTGAATGAAAAACTGTTTTTT
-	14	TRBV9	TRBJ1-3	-	CASSFGTGEDTIYF	TGTGCCAGCAGCTTTGGGACCGGCGAGGACACCATATATTTT
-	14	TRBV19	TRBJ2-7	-	CASSSGSYGYEQYF	TGTGCCAGTAGTTCCGGGTCCTACGGCTACGAGCAGTACTTC
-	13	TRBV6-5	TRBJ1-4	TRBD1	CASSLGQDEKLFF	TGTGCCAGCAGTCTCGGACAGGACGAAAAACTGTTTTTT
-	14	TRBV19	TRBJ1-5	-	CASSIMAGTQPQHF	TGTGCCAGTAGTATAATGGCGGGGACTCAGCCCCAGCATTTT
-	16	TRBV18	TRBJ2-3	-	CASFPVPGGLLGTQYF	TGTGCCAGCTTCCCGGTGCCGGGCGGGCTACTGGGTACGCAGTATTTT
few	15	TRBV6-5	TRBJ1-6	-	CASSYSGDYNSPLHF	TGTGCCAGCAGTTACTCGGGTGATTATAATTCACCCCTCCACTTT
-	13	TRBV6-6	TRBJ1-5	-	CASQRGGRQPQHF	TGTGCCAGCCAGAGGGGGGGCCGACAGCCCCAGCATTTT
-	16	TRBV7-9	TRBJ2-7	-	CAIPHPLLGSVESQYF	TGTGCCATCCCCCACCCCCTTTTGGGTAGCGTAGAGTCGCAGTACTTC
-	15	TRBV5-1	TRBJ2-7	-	CASSLRGPGVYEQYF	TGCGCCAGCAGCTTGCGTGGGCCAGGGGTCTACGAGCAGTACTTC
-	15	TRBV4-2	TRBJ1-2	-	CASSQTQALAGGYTF	TGTGCCAGCAGCCAAACCCAGGCCCTGGCAGGAGGCTACACCTTC
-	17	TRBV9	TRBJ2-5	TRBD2	CASSVGETSGSQETQYF	TGTGCCAGCAGCGTAGGTGAGACTAGCGGATCTCAAGAGACCCAGTACTTC
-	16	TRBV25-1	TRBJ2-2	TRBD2	CASTKTGTSGTGELFF	TGTGCCAGCACAAAAACCGGGACTAGCGGGACGGGGGAGCTGTTTTTT
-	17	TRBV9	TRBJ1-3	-	CASSANPAFSSGNTIYF	TGTGCCAGCAGCGCCAACCCAGCCTTCTCCTCTGGAAACACCATATATTTT
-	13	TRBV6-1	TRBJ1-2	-	CASSDSLWYGYTF	TGTGCCAGCAGTGACAGTCTGTGGTATGGCTACACCTTC
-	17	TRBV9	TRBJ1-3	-	CASSESVQGFSGNTIYF	TGTGCCAGCAGCGAAAGCGTTCAGGGCTTCTCTGGAAACACCATATATTTT
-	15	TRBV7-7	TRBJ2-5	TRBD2	CASSSGGAGGETQYF	TGTGCTAGCAGCTCCGGGGGGGCAGGAGGAGAGACCCAGTACTTC
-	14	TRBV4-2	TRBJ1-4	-	CASSQDFENEKLFF	TGTGCCAGCAGCCAAGATTTCGAGAATGAAAAACTGTTTTTT
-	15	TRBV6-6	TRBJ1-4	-	CASTRGGPKNEKLFF	TGTGCCAGCACCCGGGGGGGACCGAAGAATGAAAAACTGTTTTTT